This T cell receptor beta chain is drawn from a study of T cells in Graves' hyperthyroidism and ophthalmopathy. Study in general: Blood from the periphery was taken at initial diagnosis, before any treatment.

The study, taken as a whole, reports: A model of 13 V-J features distinguished ophthalmopathy from stable hyperthyroidism. Most thyroid clonotypes expanded above 0.001 were also detected in blood.

For this clonotype: Its specificity is not known. Just one base apart from a much larger clone, this may be a read error.

The CDR3 extends over 15 amino acids. CDR1 is MNHEY, CDR2 SVGEGT, per germline. Trimming stripped 5 bases from V and 7 bases from J, with 21 bases between. RNA transcripts provided the source from which TCR beta CDR3 regions were amplified. The HTBI set primed first-round TCR CDR3 RT-PCR. TCRdb passed the multiplex PCR reads through MiXCR, listing each CDR3 protein once. The sample shows 410,000 or so distinct CDR3 sequences, roughly 14% of them seen only once. J is TRBJ2-7 and V is TRBV6-2 or TRBV6-3; D unresolved. Source material: blood. This clonotype was obtained from a man aged 18 to 35 with Graves' ophthalmopathy. CDR3 DNA sequence: TGTGCCAGCAGTACCTCCCACTGGAAGAGGTATGAGCAGTACTTC. It codes for CASSTSHWKRYEQYF.